Included here is one T cell receptor beta chain sequence, with context. This specimen belongs to a study of blood T cell repertoires in COVID-19. Only in-frame clones appear in the TCRdb table, and some are missing; sequencing was by immunoSEQ multiplex PCR. The table records approximately 400,000 clones, 80% to 90% of them present only once. Germline V gene lookup returns CDR1 MNHEY and CDR2 SVGEGT. The CDR3 has 17 amino acids. Trimming removed 2 bases from V and 1 base from J, with 17 bases in between. The specimen was peripheral blood. The clonotype was recovered from a man aged 40-49 years with acute or convalescent COVID-19. The chain carries TRBV6-2 or TRBV6-3 and TRBJ1-1; TRBD1 might be the D (5 bases). The CDR3 sequence is CASSYIGGRGRNTEAFF. CDR3 in DNA: TGTGCCAGCAGTTACATTGGGGGTCGCGGGAGGAACACTGAAGCTTTCTTT.